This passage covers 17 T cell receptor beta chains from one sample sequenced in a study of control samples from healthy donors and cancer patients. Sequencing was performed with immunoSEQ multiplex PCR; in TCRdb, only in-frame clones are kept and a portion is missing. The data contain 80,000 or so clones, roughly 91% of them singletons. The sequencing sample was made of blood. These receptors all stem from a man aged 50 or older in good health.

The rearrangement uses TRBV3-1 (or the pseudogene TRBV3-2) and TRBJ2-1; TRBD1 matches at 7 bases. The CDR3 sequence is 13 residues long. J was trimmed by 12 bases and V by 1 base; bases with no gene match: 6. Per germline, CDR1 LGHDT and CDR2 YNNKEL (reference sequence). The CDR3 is CASSQGTGFWQFF. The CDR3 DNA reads TGTGCCAGCAGCCAAGGGACAGGCTTTTGGCAGTTCTTC.

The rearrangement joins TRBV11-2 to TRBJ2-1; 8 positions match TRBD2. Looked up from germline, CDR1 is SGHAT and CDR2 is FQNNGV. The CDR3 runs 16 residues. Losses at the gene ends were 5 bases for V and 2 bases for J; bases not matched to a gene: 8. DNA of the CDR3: TGTGCCAGCAGCATTCAAGCGGGGGAGGCCTACAATGAGCAGTTCTTC. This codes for CASSIQAGEAYNEQFF.

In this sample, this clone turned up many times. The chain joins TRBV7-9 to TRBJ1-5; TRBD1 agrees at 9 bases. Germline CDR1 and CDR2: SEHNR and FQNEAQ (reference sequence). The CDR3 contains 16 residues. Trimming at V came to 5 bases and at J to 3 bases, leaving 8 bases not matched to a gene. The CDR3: CASSASGTGINQPQHF. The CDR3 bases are TGTGCCAGCAGCGCCTCCGGGACAGGGATCAATCAGCCCCAGCATTTT.

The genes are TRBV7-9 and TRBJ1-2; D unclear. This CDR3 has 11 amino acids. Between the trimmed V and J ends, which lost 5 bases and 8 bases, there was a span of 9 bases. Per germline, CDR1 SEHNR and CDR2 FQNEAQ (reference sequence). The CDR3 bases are TGTGCCAGCAGCGAGCGACGCGGCTACACCTTC. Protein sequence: CASSERRGYTF.

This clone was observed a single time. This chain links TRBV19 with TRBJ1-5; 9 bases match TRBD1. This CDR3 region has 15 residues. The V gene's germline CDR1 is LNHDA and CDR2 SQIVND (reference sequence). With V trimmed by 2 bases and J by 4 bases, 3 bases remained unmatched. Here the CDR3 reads CASSITGGWNQPQHF. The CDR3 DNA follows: TGTGCCAGTAGTATAACAGGGGGCTGGAATCAGCCCCAGCATTTT.

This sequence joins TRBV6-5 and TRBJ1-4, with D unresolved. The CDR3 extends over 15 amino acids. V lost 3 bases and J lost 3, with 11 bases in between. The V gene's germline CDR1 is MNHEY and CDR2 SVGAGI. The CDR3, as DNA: TGTGCCAGCAGTTATGGAAATGGGGCTAATGAAAAACTGTTTTTT. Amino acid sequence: CASSYGNGANEKLFF.

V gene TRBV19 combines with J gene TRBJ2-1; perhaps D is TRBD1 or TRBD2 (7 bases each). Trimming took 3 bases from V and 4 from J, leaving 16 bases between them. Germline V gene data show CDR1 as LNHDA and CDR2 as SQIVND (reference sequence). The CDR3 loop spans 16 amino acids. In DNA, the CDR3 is TGTGCCAGTAGTATGGACCGAGCGGGACAGTACAATGAGCAGTTCTTC. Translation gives CASSMDRAGQYNEQFF.

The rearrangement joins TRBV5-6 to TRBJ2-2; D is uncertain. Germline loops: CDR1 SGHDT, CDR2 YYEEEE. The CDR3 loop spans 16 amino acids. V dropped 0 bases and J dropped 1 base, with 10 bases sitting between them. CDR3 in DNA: TGTGCCAGCAGCTTGGGACGGAGCCAGAACACCGGGGAGCTGTTTTTT. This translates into CASSLGRSQNTGELFF.

CDR3 loop: CASSLSFRNTEAFF. In DNA form, the CDR3 reads TGTGCCAGCAGCTTATCGTTTAGGAACACTGAAGCTTTCTTT. The V gene is TRBV7-9, the J gene TRBJ1-1, with no clear D. The CDR3 has 14 amino acids. V was pared by 2 bases and J by 1 base, with 8 bases between. Germline V gene sequence: CDR1 SEHNR, CDR2 FQNEAQ (reference sequence).

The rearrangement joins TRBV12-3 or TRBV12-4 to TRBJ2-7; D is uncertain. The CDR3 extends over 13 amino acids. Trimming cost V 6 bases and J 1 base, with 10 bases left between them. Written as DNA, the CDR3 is TGTGCCAGCAGCGTTACACCATCCTACGAGCAGTACTTC. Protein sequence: CASSVTPSYEQYF.

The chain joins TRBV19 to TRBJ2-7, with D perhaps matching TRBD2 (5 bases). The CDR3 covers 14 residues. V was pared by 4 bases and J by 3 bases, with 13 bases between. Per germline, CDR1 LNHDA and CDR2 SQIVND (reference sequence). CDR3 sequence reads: CASSNPPGFYEQYF. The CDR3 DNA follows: TGTGCCAGTAGTAACCCCCCGGGGTTCTACGAGCAGTACTTC.

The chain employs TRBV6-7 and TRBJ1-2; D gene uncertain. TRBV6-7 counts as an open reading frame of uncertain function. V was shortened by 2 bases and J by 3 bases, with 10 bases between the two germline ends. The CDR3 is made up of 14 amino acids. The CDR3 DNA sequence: TGTGCCAGCAGTTACCTGGACGGAGACTATGGCTACACCTTC. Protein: CASSYLDGDYGYTF.

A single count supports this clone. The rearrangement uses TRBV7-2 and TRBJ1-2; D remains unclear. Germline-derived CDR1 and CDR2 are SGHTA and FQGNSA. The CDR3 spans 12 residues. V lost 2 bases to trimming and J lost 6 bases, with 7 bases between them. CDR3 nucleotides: TGTGCCAGCAGCTTACAGCAGAATGGCTACACCTTC. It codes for CASSLQQNGYTF.

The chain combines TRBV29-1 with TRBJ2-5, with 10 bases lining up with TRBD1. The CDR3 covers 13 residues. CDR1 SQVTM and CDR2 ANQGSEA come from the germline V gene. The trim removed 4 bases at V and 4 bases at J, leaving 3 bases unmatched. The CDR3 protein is CSVGQGAVETQYF. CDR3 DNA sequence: TGCAGCGTTGGACAGGGGGCCGTAGAGACCCAGTACTTC.

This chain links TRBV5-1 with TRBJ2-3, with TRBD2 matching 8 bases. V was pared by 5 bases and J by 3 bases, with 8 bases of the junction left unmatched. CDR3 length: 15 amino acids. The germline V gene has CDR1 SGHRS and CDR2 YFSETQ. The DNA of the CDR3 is TGCGCCAGCAGAAGGGTAGCGGGGTATACAGATACGCAGTATTTT. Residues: CASRRVAGYTDTQYF.

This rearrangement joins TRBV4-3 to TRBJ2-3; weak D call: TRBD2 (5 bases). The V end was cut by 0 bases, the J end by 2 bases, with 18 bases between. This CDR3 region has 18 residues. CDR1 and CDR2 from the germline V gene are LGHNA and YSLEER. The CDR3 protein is CASSQDAIAERFTDTQYF. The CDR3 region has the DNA TGCGCCAGCAGCCAAGATGCGATTGCAGAGCGGTTCACAGATACGCAGTATTTT.

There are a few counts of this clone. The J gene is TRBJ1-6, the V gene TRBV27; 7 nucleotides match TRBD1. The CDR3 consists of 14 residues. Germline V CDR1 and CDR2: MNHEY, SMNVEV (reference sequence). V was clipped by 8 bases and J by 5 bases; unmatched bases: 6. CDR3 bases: TGTGCCAGCCACAGGGGAGGGAATAATTCACCCCTCCACTTT. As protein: CASHRGGNNSPLHF.